This T cell receptor (beta chain) came from a study of OX40 agonist ivuxolimab in advanced cancers. Study results and limitations: Some nonresponders additionally presented with little normalized T-cell clonal expansion.

The count of this clone is one. The antigen is not known. The table came from immunoSEQ multiplex PCR; TCRdb's copy has only in-frame clones and leaves some out. The data show 45,000 to 70,000 clones, roughly 89% seen once. The sequences come from CD4+ or CD8+ T cells sorted from blood, collected in a trial of the OX40 agonist ivuxolimab. This TCR was recovered from an adult with an advanced solid tumor such as melanoma, head and neck, liver or kidney cancer.

In DNA form, the CDR3 reads TGTGCCATCCAAGGCTTTATCACGGAGACCCAGTACTTC. Translated, it gives CAIQGFITETQYF. The chain employs TRBV10-3 and TRBJ2-5; D not certain. Germline CDR1 ENHRY, CDR2 SYGVKD. This CDR3 contains 13 residues. V was cut by 8 bases and J by 5 bases, with 15 bases left in between.